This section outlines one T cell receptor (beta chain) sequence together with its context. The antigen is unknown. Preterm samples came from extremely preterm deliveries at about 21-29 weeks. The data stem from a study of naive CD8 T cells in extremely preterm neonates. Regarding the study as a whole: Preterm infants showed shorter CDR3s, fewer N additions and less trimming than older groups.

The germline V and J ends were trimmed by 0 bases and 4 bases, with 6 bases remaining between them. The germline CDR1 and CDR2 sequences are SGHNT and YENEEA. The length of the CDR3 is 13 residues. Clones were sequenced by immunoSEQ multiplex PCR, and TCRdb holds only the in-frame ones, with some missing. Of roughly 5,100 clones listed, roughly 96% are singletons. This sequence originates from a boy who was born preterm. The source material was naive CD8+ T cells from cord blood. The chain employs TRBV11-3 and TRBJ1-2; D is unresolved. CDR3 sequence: CASSLDGFYGYTF. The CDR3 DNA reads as TGTGCCAGCAGCTTAGACGGGTTCTATGGCTACACCTTC.